These T cell receptor beta chains were read from a single sample in a study of T-cell reconstitution after alpha-beta-depleted transplantation in children. Each CDR3 protein is one row after TCRdb ran MiXCR on the PCR reads. This repertoire shows about 460,000 distinct CDR3 sequences, roughly a tenth found once; its top ten account for just over 2%. The source was PBMCs, collected before TCRalphabeta/CD19-depleted stem cell transplant. The origin of the receptors is a child aged 2 to 9 with inherited bone marrow failure, due to receive a stem cell transplant. The CDR3 runs from the conserved cysteine through the conserved F or W. A D gene is named only where the DNA matches it firmly. Not every row has a clone size; where given, it reads once, few, many or a size class.

abundance	j_gene	v_gene	d_gene	CDR3aa	CDR3nt
many	TRBJ2-1	TRBV4-1	-	CASSLTVTSSYNEQFF	TGCGCCAGCAGTCTGACAGTTACTAGCTCCTACAATGAGCAGTTCTTC
-	TRBJ1-1	TRBV6-1	-	CASSAVVMNTEAFF	TGTGCCAGCAGTGCGGTGGTTATGAACACTGAAGCTTTCTTT
-	TRBJ2-3	TRBV5-6	-	CAMSPGLAFRDTQYF	TGTGCCATGAGCCCCGGGCTCGCCTTCCGGGATACGCAGTATTTT
many	TRBJ2-6	TRBV5-4	-	CASSLGTASGANVLTF	TGTGCCAGCAGCTTGGGGACGGCCTCTGGGGCCAACGTCCTGACTTTC
few	TRBJ1-1	TRBV7-2	-	CASSLRGGEAFF	TGTGCCAGCAGCTTACGGGGTGGGGAAGCTTTCTTT
many	TRBJ1-4	TRBV12-3/TRBV12-4	TRBD1	CASSLGQVSLFF	TGTGCCAGCAGTTTGGGACAGGTTTCCCTGTTTTTT
-	TRBJ2-1	TRBV7-6	TRBD1	CASSLLRQGARNEQFF	TGTGCCAGCAGCCTCCTACGACAGGGGGCGCGGAATGAGCAGTTCTTC
many	TRBJ1-5	TRBV27	-	CASSFLGNQPQHF	TGTGCCAGCAGTTTCTTGGGGAATCAGCCCCAGCATTTT
-	TRBJ1-5	TRBV5-4	TRBD1	CASSLTQGAVSNQPQHF	TGTGCCAGCAGCTTGACCCAGGGGGCGGTCAGCAATCAGCCCCAGCATTTT
many	TRBJ2-5	TRBV6-2/TRBV6-3	TRBD2	CASSYEREVGETQYF	TGTGCCAGCAGTTACGAGCGGGAGGTCGGAGAGACCCAGTACTTC
many	TRBJ2-5	TRBV20-1	-	CSAGGRETQYF	TGCAGTGCTGGGGGCAGGGAGACCCAGTACTTC
many	TRBJ2-5	TRBV7-2	-	CASSPGLVRGTQYF	TGTGCCAGCAGCCCGGGGTTGGTGCGCGGGACCCAGTACTTC
many	TRBJ2-1	TRBV29-1	-	CSVEEPSPRLHNEQFF	TGCAGCGTTGAAGAGCCTTCTCCGCGGCTCCACAATGAGCAGTTCTTC
-	TRBJ2-7	TRBV5-1	-	CASSWYGASIYEQYF	TGCGCCAGCAGCTGGTATGGGGCATCAATCTACGAGCAGTACTTC
many	TRBJ2-1	TRBV6-5	TRBD2	CASSFSGSSNEQFF	TGTGCCAGCAGTTTCAGCGGGAGTTCCAATGAGCAGTTCTTC
many	TRBJ2-2	TRBV27	TRBD2	CASSLDGLGVTGELFF	TGTGCCAGCAGTTTAGATGGACTAGGGGTAACCGGGGAGCTGTTTTTT
many	TRBJ2-1	TRBV5-1	-	CASSLASSGSGYNEQFF	TGCGCCAGCAGCTTGGCCTCATCGGGATCCGGCTACAATGAGCAGTTCTTC